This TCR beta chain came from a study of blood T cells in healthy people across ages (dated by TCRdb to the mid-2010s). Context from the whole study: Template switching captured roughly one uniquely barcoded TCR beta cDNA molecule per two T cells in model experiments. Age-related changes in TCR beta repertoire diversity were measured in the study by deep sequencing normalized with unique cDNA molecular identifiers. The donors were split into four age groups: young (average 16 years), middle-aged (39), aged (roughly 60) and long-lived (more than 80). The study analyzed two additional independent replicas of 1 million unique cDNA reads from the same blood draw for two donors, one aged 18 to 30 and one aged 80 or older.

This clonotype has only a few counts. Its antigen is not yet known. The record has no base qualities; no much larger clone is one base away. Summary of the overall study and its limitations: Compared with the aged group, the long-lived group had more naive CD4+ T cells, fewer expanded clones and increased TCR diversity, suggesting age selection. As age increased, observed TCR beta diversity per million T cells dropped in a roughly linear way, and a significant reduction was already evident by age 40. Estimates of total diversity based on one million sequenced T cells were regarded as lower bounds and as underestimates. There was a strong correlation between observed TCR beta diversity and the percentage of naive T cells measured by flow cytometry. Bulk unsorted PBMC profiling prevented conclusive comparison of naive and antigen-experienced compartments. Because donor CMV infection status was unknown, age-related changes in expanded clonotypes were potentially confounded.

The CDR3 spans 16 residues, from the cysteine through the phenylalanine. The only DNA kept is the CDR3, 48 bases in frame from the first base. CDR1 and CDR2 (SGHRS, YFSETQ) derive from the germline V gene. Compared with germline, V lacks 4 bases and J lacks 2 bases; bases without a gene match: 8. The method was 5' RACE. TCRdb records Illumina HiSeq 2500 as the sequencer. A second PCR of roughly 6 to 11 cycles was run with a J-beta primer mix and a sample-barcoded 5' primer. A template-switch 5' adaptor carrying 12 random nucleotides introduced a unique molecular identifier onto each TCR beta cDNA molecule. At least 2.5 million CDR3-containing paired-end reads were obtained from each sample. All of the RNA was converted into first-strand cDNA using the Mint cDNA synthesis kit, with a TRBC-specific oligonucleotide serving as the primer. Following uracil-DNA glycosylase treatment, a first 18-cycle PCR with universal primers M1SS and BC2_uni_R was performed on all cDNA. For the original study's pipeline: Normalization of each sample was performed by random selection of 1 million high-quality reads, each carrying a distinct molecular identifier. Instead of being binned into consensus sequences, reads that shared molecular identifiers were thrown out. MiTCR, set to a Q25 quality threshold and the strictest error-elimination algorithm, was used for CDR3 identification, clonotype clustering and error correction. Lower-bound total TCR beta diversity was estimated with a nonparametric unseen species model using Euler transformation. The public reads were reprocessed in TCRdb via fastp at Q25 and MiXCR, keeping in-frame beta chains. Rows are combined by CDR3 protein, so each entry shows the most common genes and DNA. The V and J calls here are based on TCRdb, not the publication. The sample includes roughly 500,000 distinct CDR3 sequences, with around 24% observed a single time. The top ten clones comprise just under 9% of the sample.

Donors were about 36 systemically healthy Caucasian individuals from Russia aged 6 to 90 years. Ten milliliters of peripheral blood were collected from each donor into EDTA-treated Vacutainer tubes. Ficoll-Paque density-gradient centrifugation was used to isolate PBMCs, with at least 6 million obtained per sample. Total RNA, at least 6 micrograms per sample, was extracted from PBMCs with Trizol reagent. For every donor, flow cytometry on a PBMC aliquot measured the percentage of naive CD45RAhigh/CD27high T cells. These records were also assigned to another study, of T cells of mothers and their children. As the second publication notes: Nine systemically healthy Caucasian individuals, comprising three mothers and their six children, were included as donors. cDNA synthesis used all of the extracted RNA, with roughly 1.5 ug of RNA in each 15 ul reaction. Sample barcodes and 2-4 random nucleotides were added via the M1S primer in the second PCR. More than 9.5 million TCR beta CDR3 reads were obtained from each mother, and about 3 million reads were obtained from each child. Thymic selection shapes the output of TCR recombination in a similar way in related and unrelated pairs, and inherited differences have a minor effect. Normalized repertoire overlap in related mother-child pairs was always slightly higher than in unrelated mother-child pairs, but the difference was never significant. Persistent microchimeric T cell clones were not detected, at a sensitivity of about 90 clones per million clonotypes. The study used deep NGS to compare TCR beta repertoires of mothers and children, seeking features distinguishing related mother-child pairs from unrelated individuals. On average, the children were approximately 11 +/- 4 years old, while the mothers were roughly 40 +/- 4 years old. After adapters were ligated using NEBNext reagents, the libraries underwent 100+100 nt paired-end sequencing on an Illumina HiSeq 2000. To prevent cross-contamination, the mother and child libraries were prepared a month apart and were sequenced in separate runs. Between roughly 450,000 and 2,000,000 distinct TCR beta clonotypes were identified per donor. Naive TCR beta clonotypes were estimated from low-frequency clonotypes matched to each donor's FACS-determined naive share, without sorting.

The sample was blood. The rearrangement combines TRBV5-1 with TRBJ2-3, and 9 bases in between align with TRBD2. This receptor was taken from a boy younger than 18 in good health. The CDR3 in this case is CASSKVSGGNTDTQYF. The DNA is TGCGCCAGCAGCAAAGTTAGCGGGGGCAACACAGATACGCAGTATTTT.